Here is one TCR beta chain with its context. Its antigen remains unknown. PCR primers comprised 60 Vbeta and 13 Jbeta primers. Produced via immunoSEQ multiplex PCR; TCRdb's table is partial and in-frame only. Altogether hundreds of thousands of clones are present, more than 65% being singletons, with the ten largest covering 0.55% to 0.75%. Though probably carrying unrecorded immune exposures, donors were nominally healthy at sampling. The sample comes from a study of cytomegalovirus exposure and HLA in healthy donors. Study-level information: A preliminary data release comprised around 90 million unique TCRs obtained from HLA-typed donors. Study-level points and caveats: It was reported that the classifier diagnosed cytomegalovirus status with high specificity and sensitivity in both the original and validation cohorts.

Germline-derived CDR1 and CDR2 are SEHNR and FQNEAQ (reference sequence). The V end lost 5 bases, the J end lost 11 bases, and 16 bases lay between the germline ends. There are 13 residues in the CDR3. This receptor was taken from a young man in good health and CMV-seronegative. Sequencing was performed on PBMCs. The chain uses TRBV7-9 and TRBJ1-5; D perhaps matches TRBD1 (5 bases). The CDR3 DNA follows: TGTGCCAGCAGCCCCGTCTGGGGGAGGGCCCAGCATTTT. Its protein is CASSPVWGRAQHF.